This is a list of T cell receptor beta chains from one sample in a study of blood T cell repertoires in COVID-19. Sequencing used immunoSEQ multiplex PCR; TCRdb keeps in-frame clones, though not all of them. Of about 160,000 clones in the sample, approximately 91% were seen once. Sequenced material: peripheral blood. Receptor source: a man between 18 and 29 years old with acute or convalescent COVID-19. CDR3s include the opening cysteine and the closing phenylalanine or tryptophan.

v_call,cdr3_aa
TRBV9,CASSVTGGEKLFF
TRBV6-2/TRBV6-3,CASSQTSFEQFF
TRBV2,CASSRLAGELTEQFF
TRBV4-2,CASSPMDSPYGYTF
TRBV11-2,CASSLPGGSSYNEQFF
TRBV6-6,CASSRNSPGQGSNYGYTF
TRBV24-1,CATSASGQVLYNEQFF
TRBV27,CASRHRPGTVLYNEQFF
TRBV5-1,CATSSGGKETQYF
TRBV28,CASRDGAGGRQPQHF
TRBV29-1,CSVEGRQGPTYTF
TRBV10-3,CAISSGTGGGTEAFF
TRBV6-5,CASRPHNRGVTEAFF
TRBV3-1/TRBV3-2,CASSLAGAVETQYF
TRBV27,CASSPGSNGYTF
TRBV7-9,CASSLSTGTGDGPYGYTF
TRBV12-5,CASGLQGNNQPQHF
TRBV9,CASSDKSRGSSTQYF
TRBV6-5,CASRRGRGTEAFF
TRBV11-3,CASSHGIANTGELFF
TRBV19,CASSISGFNGYTF
TRBV5-5,CASSLEWTGPAFF
TRBV7-6,CASSSGQVNTEAFF
TRBV6-5,CASSRQDPYEQYF
TRBV29-1,CSVETGEPNEKLFF
TRBV5-6,CASSANGGYSNSPLHF
TRBV18,CASSTSGQGPDTQYF
TRBV18,CASSPRDRVSTDTQYF
TRBV28,CASSLGGQGTDTQYF
TRBV7-9,CASSWSGEKLFF
TRBV27,CASSNQGSFYEQYF
TRBV5-4,CASSLDGIGGAFF
TRBV6-5,CASNIAGTTTDTQYF
TRBV1,CTSSQDLGKSVGTGNTIYF
TRBV6-5,CASSYSPGAGGYEQYF
TRBV5-5,CASSVPGLAGNEQFF
TRBV5-1,CASSLGSPQGARGYTF
TRBV5-1,CASSASMAGNGYTF
TRBV7-9,CASSFPGGRNEKLFF
TRBV27,CASRDRVGISNQPQHF
TRBV11-2,CASSFGQGPYEQYF
TRBV5-1,CASSSTGRYDEKLFF
TRBV6-6,CASSPTGGDTGELFF
TRBV2,CASRHPGVTDGIGYTF
TRBV18,CASSATGEGAVQYF
TRBV4-1,CASLPQGAGRRDTEAFF
TRBV19,CASSRRVSGRTTDTQYF
TRBV30,CAWSVERGAREQYF
TRBV7-9,CASSPGQGNEKLFF
TRBV9,CASEEAGELFF
TRBV24-1,CATTDSTSAEAFF
TRBV7-9,CASSLVMGGETEAFF
TRBV4-2,CASSQGTSGMPRGTQYF